Listed here are 8 T cell receptor beta chains from one sample, sequenced in a study of T cells in Graves' hyperthyroidism and ophthalmopathy. Using RNA transcripts as the source, TCR beta CDR3 regions were amplified. Researchers ran a first-round RT-PCR on the TCR CDR3 using the HTBI primer set. TCRdb re-called the multiplex PCR reads with MiXCR, one entry per CDR3 protein. The repertoire holds 600,000 to 650,000 distinct CDR3 sequences, with around 16% as singletons. The sequenced material came from blood. The receptors were sampled from a young woman with Graves' hyperthyroidism.

This clonotype occurred many times. The gene calls are TRBV7-2 and TRBJ2-7; D unclear. This CDR3 is 13 amino acids long. Per germline, CDR1 SGHTA and CDR2 FQGNSA. V was cut by 3 bases and J by 2 bases, with 8 bases left in between. CDR3 in DNA: TGTGCCAGCAGCTTCGACACAACCTACGAGCAGTACTTC. It encodes CASSFDTTYEQYF.

Remarks on this clonotype: A much larger clone differs from this one at a single base, so this may be a read error. The chain links TRBV10-3 to TRBJ2-3; D not certain. This CDR3 has 17 residues. Trimming pared 1 base from V and 0 bases from J, leaving 14 bases between. The germline V gene has CDR1 ENHRY and CDR2 SYGVKD. The CDR3 loop is CAISEFEQPASTDTQYF. CDR3 coding DNA: TGTGCCATCAGTGAGTTTGAACAGCCAGCTAGCACAGATACGCAGTATTTT.

The chain recombines TRBV27 with TRBJ2-7; perhaps D is TRBD1 or TRBD2 (5 bases each). The germline V gene encodes CDR1 MNHEY and CDR2 SMNVEV (reference sequence). The length of the CDR3 is 14 residues. V was cut by 5 bases and J by 0 bases, with 11 bases left in between. CDR3 region: CASSAPGPSYEQYF. The CDR3 DNA reads TGTGCCAGCAGTGCCCCGGGACCCTCCTACGAGCAGTACTTC.

The chain links TRBV5-6 to TRBJ2-2; no firm D call. V gave up 4 bases and J gave up 4 bases, with 17 bases separating them. CDR1 is SGHDT, CDR2 YYEEEE, per germline. The CDR3 spans 16 residues. The DNA of the CDR3 is TGTGCCAGCAGCCAGGACCCTGGGATGGGCACCGGGGAGCTGTTTTTT. As protein: CASSQDPGMGTGELFF.

The sample holds many counts of this clonotype. V and J are TRBV10-3 and TRBJ1-1; D perhaps matches TRBD1 (6 bases). The CDR3 consists of 12 residues. Trimming took off 2 bases at V and 9 bases at J, with 10 bases between the two ends. Germline CDR1 reads ENHRY; CDR2 reads SYGVKD. Here the CDR3 DNA reads TGTGCCATCAGTGAGGCAGGGGATAAAGCTTTCTTT. It translates to CAISEAGDKAFF.

The table lists this clonotype with many counts. The chain uses TRBV6-7 and TRBJ2-3; D might be TRBD2 (6 bases). TRBV6-7 qualifies as an ORF whose function is uncertain. Deletions cut 7 bases from V and 6 bases from J, with 8 bases between. The CDR3 is made up of 11 amino acids. The CDR3 region is CASTAGDTQYF. The CDR3, as DNA: TGTGCCAGCACCGCGGGGGATACGCAGTATTTT.

This clonotype has ten or more counts. The chain is built from TRBV11-2 and TRBJ2-1; D is unresolved. Trimming cost V 5 bases and J 3 bases, with 11 bases left between them. The CDR3 loop spans 14 amino acids. Germline values: CDR1 SGHAT, CDR2 FQNNGV. The CDR3 DNA reads as TGTGCCAGCAGCCAATTTGGGAACTACAATGAGCAGTTCTTC. The encoded protein is CASSQFGNYNEQFF.

This clonotype was detected ten times or more. The genes are TRBV2 and TRBJ2-5; D is unclear. CDR1 is SNHLY and CDR2 is FYNNEI in the germline V gene. Trimming shortened V by 0 bases and J by 2 bases, and 10 bases separated the two germline ends. The CDR3 totals 15 residues. The DNA of the CDR3 is TGTGCCAGCAGTGAAGCGCGTGGCGTGCAAGAGACCCAGTACTTC. As protein: CASSEARGVQETQYF.